This T cell receptor (beta chain) was identified during a study of blood T cell repertoires in COVID-19. Sequencing used immunoSEQ multiplex PCR; TCRdb keeps in-frame clones, though not all of them. This sample has hundreds of thousands of clones, with around 84% found just once. Grouping used clinical history reported by participants in a survey and questionnaire. This CDR3 is built from 14 residues. V was cut by 0 bases and J by 8 bases, with 12 bases left in between. The germline gives CDR1 SGHNT, CDR2 YYREEE (reference sequence). The sequencing input was PBMCs or T cells enriched from blood (not recorded which). This sequence joins TRBV5-4 and TRBJ2-1; D is unclear. The TCR sequence derives from a woman in her forties or fifties who had recovered from COVID-19. CDR3 in DNA: TGTGCCAGCAGCTTGGGGTGGAGCGCCGATGAGCAGTTCTTC. This encodes CASSLGWSADEQFF.